This TCR beta chain came from a study of blood T cell repertoires in COVID-19. This CDR3 has 12 amino acids. The germline V gene encodes CDR1 MNHEY and CDR2 SMNVEV (reference sequence). V lost 3 bases and J lost 6, with 6 bases in between. TCRdb's copy holds only in-frame clones and misses some; the assay was immunoSEQ multiplex PCR. The top ten hold 2% to 2.5% of the sample, which has around 100,000 clones, 70% to 90% seen once. The sequence was collected from a human donor in a cohort sampled during active COVID-19. Sequences were obtained from peripheral blood. The rearrangement links TRBV27 to TRBJ1-5; D is possibly TRBD1 (5 bases). The CDR3 bases are TGTGCCAGCAGTTTGCAGGGTCAGCCCCAGCATTTT. Protein product: CASSLQGQPQHF.